What follows are 17 T cell receptor beta chains derived from one specimen sequenced in a study of read filtering for tumor transcriptome and immune sequencing. Molecular barcoded adaptors covering alpha/delta and beta/gamma chains were used on roughly 400 ng RNA. TCRdb redid the calling of the reads with MiXCR, one entry per CDR3 protein. The top ten clones hold about a sixth of a sample with over 45,000 distinct CDR3 sequences, around a fifth of them seen once. Sequenced: a population of CD138-negative cells sorted from bone marrow. These receptors were collected from a donor at least 40 years old with multiple myeloma.

The table lists this clonotype with a few counts. This could be a read error, since a much larger clone is one nucleotide away. This chain uses TRBV7-9 with TRBJ1-2; TRBD1 agrees at 7 bases. V shed 3 bases and J 0 bases; nucleotides not matched to a gene: 10. This CDR3 has 17 residues. Germline V lookup: CDR1 SEHNR, CDR2 FQNEAQ (reference sequence). The CDR3 region has the DNA TGTGCCAGCAGCTTCCTAACAGGGGCCTCTACTAACTATGGCTACACCTTC. Protein sequence: CASSFLTGASTNYGYTF.

This clonotype occurred many times. This chain uses TRBV5-5 with TRBJ2-1, with 11 bases that match TRBD2. The CDR3 totals 17 residues. Germline CDR1 SGHKS, CDR2 YYEKEE (reference sequence). V dropped 4 bases and J dropped 0; count of bases not matched to a gene: 6. This CDR3 is CASSRTSGGDSYNEQFF. The CDR3 coding sequence is TGTGCCAGCAGCCGAACTAGCGGGGGCGACTCCTACAATGAGCAGTTCTTC. Using reference TRBV5-5 and TRBJ2-1 for the parts outside the CDR3, the full variable domain is DAGVTQSPTHLIKTRGQQVTLRCSPISGHKSVSWYQQVLGQGPQFIFQYYEKEERGRGNFPDRFSARQFPNYSSELNVNALLLGDSALYLCASSRTSGGDSYNEQFFGPGTRLTVL.

This chain links TRBV29-1 with TRBJ2-1, with 8 bases identical to TRBD1. J gave up 6 bases and V 7 bases, and 11 bases lay outside the gene matches. The CDR3 runs 14 residues. The germline CDR1 and CDR2 sequences are SQVTM and ANQGSEA. DNA of the CDR3: TGCAGCGGGGCGGGACAGGTAGGGACCAATGAGCAGTTCTTC. Translating it yields CSGAGQVGTNEQFF.

A few counts support this clonotype. This rearrangement joins TRBV6-6 to TRBJ2-2, with 7 bases fitting TRBD2. The CDR3 is 13 amino acids. Unmatched junction bases numbered 1, after V lost 6 bases and J lost 3 bases. The germline V gene encodes CDR1 MNHNY and CDR2 SVGAGI (reference sequence). The DNA for the CDR3 is TGTGCCAGCAGAGCGGGGTACACCGGGGAGCTGTTTTTT. Protein: CASRAGYTGELFF.

This clonotype was recorded a few times. The chain links TRBV5-6 to TRBJ1-3; 7 bases are shared with TRBD1. The CDR3 covers 14 residues. Germline CDR1 SGHDT, CDR2 YYEEEE. V shed 5 bases and J 2 bases; nucleotides not matched to a gene: 4. CDR3 DNA sequence: TGTGCCAGCAGATTCACAGGGGCTGGAAACACCATATATTTT. As protein: CASRFTGAGNTIYF.

This clonotype was observed a few times. The chain uses TRBV20-1 and TRBJ1-3; TRBD1 is a possible D gene (5 bases). The CDR3 totals 12 residues. The germline CDR1 and CDR2 sequences are DFQATT and SNEGSKA (reference sequence). V was trimmed by 7 bases and J by 4 bases, leaving 11 bases between them. The CDR3 region is CSGQGGGNTIYF. The CDR3 DNA is TGCAGTGGCCAGGGCGGAGGAAACACCATATATTTT.

This clonotype occurred a few times. The chain joins TRBV2 to TRBJ1-5; D is unclear. The V gene lost 6 bases and the J gene lost 0 bases, with 12 bases spanning the gap. The CDR3 loop spans 15 amino acids. Germline CDR1 SNHLY, CDR2 FYNNEI. CDR3 nucleotides: TGTGCCAGCAGCGCAGACCAGGCTAGCAATCAGCCCCAGCATTTT. Amino acid sequence: CASSADQASNQPQHF.

This clonotype came up many times. The J gene is TRBJ2-1, the V gene TRBV12-3 or TRBV12-4; the match to TRBD2 covers 12 bases. The CDR3 is made up of 15 amino acids. Losses at the gene ends were 6 bases for V and 7 bases for J; bases not matched to a gene: 7. CDR3 DNA: TGTGCCAGCAGGGTCGGGACTAGCGGGTTTAATGAGCAGTTCTTC. Translating it yields CASRVGTSGFNEQFF.

In the case of this clonotype: A single base separates this from a much larger clone, so it may be a read error. J is TRBJ2-1 and V is TRBV5-1; D not resolved. CDR1 and CDR2 (germline): SGHRS, YFSETQ. The CDR3 consists of 14 residues. DNA of the CDR3: TGCTCCAGCAGCCCGGTTTCCTCCTACAATGAGCAGTTCTTC. Its protein product is CSSSPVSSYNEQFF.

V usage is TRBV3-1 and J usage is TRBJ2-7; D possibly corresponds to TRBD2 (5 bases). CDR1 LGHDT and CDR2 YNNKEL come from the germline V gene (reference sequence). V was clipped by 2 bases and J by 3 bases, with 11 bases between them. CDR3 length: 14 amino acids. The CDR3 nucleotides read TGTGCCAGCAGCCAACTAGGACTTAGCTACGAGCAGTACTTC. Its protein product is CASSQLGLSYEQYF.

V is TRBV2 and J is TRBJ2-7; weak D call: TRBD2 (5 bases). Germline V gene sequence: CDR1 SNHLY, CDR2 FYNNEI. The ends were cut back, 8 bases at V and 4 bases at J, with 21 bases in the middle. The CDR3 extends over 15 amino acids. This CDR3 reads CASGPGLPSEYEQYF. In nucleotides, the CDR3 is TGTGCCAGCGGCCCAGGACTTCCAAGCGAATACGAGCAGTACTTC.

The chain combines TRBV29-1 with TRBJ2-3; 7 bases fit TRBD1. This CDR3 contains 14 residues. The V gene end was trimmed by 3 bases and the J gene end by 0 bases; junction bases not matched to a gene: 3. CDR1 and CDR2 from the germline V gene are SQVTM and ANQGSEA. CDR3 sequence: CSVETGQSTDTQYF. Written as DNA, the CDR3 is TGCAGCGTTGAGACAGGGCAGAGCACAGATACGCAGTATTTT.

In its sample, this clonotype was seen many times. This chain links TRBV12-3 or TRBV12-4 with TRBJ2-3; D is undetermined. Trimming shortened V by 5 bases and J by 0 bases, and 3 bases separated the two germline ends. The CDR3 has 12 amino acids. CDR3 region: CASSISTDTQYF. CDR3 sequence (DNA): TGTGCCAGCAGTATAAGCACAGATACGCAGTATTTT.

A word on this clonotype: This may be a read error, as it is one base from a much larger clone. This rearrangement joins TRBV29-1 to TRBJ1-1; perhaps TRBD1 as D (5 bases). Germline-derived CDR1 and CDR2 are SQVTM and ANQGSEA. This CDR3 is 11 amino acids long. The CDR3 is CGVGASTEAFF. The CDR3 DNA is TGCGGCGTTGGGGCGTCCACTGAAGCTTTCTTT.

This clonotype showed up many times. The genes are TRBV6-5 and TRBJ1-4; D is unresolved. Between the trimmed V and J ends, which lost 7 bases and 5 bases, there was a span of 11 bases. The CDR3 runs 13 residues. CDR1 MNHEY and CDR2 SVGAGI come from the germline V gene. CDR3 amino acids: CASTQLNNEKLFF. The CDR3 bases are TGTGCCAGCACCCAACTCAACAATGAAAAACTGTTTTTT.

Regarding this clonotype: Since a much larger clone is just one base distant, this may be a read error. The CDR3 here is CASCVSWGTEAFF. The CDR3 nucleotides are TGTGCCAGCTGTGTCAGTTGGGGCACTGAAGCTTTCTTT. This chain uses TRBV6-1 with TRBJ1-1, with D uncertain. V lost 8 bases, J lost 4 bases, and 14 bases lay in between. The CDR3 has 13 residues. The V gene's germline CDR1 is MNHNS and CDR2 SASEGT.

The V gene is TRBV5-1, the J gene TRBJ2-1; TRBD2 matches 10 bases. The trim removed 5 bases at V and 9 bases at J, leaving 8 bases unmatched. This CDR3 contains 14 residues. The germline V gene has CDR1 SGHRS and CDR2 YFSETQ. Here the CDR3 reads CASRLAGADSEQFF. In nucleotides, the CDR3 is TGCGCCAGCAGGCTAGCGGGAGCTGACAGTGAGCAGTTCTTC.